These 10 T cell receptor beta chains were sequenced from one sample in a study of blood T cells in healthy people across ages. The authors ran a second PCR of 7 to 11 cycles using a sample-barcoded 5' primer and a J-beta primer mix. TCRdb ran MiXCR on the 5' RACE reads and lists one entry per CDR3 protein. This sample yields under 750,000 distinct CDR3 sequences, of which more than 45% are seen a single time; under 30% belongs to the top ten. The sample consisted of blood. The receptors were sampled from an elderly man in good health.

Details on this clonotype: An end of the junction differs from the germline gene, which may be a read error. V gene TRBV11-1 combines with J gene TRBJ2-4; D perhaps matches TRBD1 (5 bases). CDR3 length: 16 amino acids. Germline-derived CDR1 and CDR2 are SGHAT and FQDESV (reference sequence). CDR3 in amino acids: CASSHWGIGARNIQYF. CDR3 DNA sequence: TGTGCCAGCAGCCACTGGGGAATAGGGGCCAGAAACATTCAGTACTTC.

CDR3 amino acids: CASSLTGTQGETQYF. The CDR3 DNA reads TGTGCCAGCAGCCTAACCGGGACTCAGGGAGAGACCCAGTACTTC. V gene TRBV7-2 combines with J gene TRBJ2-7; perhaps TRBD2 as D (6 bases). TRBJ2-5 matches the DNA end more closely, so the J call is doubtful. The CDR3 consists of 15 residues. The germline V gene has CDR1 SGHTA and CDR2 FQGNSA.

The chain uses TRBV20-1 and TRBJ2-4; D is uncertain. The J call is uncertain, as TRBJ2-7 better fits the DNA end. Germline lookup yields CDR1 DFQATT and CDR2 SNEGSKA (reference sequence). This CDR3 spans 11 amino acids. The CDR3 sequence: CSARDLGEQYF. DNA for the CDR3: TGCAGTGCTAGAGATCTGGGCGAGCAGTACTTC.

This chain joins TRBV7-9 and TRBJ2-1, with TRBD2 matching over 13 bases. CDR1 SEHNR and CDR2 FQNEAQ come from the germline V gene (reference sequence). CDR3 length: 14 amino acids. Trimming took 10 bases from V and 7 from J; bases not matched to a gene: 7. CDR3: CATSTSGGQNEQFF. The CDR3 DNA sequence: TGTGCCACCTCGACTAGCGGGGGGCAGAATGAGCAGTTCTTC.

The chain has TRBV20-1 and TRBJ2-3, with 11 bases identical to TRBD2. Germline CDR1 DFQATT, CDR2 SNEGSKA (reference sequence). V gave up 5 bases and J gave up 4 bases; unmatched junction bases: 8. The CDR3 has 15 amino acids. CDR3 residues: CSASTSGVSPDTQYF. CDR3 nucleotide sequence: TGCAGTGCTTCGACTAGCGGGGTGAGCCCAGATACGCAGTATTTT.

Points on this clonotype: A read error is possible here, since a much larger clone lies one base away. The chain uses TRBV6-6 and TRBJ2-3; D is undetermined. The germline V gene encodes CDR1 MNHNY and CDR2 SVGAGI (reference sequence). V lost 6 bases and J 6 bases, leaving 10 bases between the germline ends. The CDR3 spans 12 residues. CDR3 nucleotide sequence: TGTGCCAGCAGGTACAGCCAGGATACGCAGTATTTT. Translating it yields CASRYSQDTQYF.

Points on this clonotype: With a much larger clone just one base away, this may be a read error. The chain couples TRBV6-5 to TRBJ1-2, with 7 bases aligning to TRBD1. Germline V gene data show CDR1 as MNHEY and CDR2 as SVGAGI. CDR3 size: 15 residues. DNA of the CDR3: TGTGTCAGCAGTTACTCAGGGGACAGCAACTATGGCTACACCTTC. It encodes CVSSYSGDSNYGYTF.

V gene TRBV28 combines with J gene TRBJ2-1, with 7 bases fitting TRBD2. This CDR3 region has 11 residues. With 7 bases clipped from V and 10 bases from J, the junction kept 4 bases outside the gene matches. CDR1 is MDHEN, CDR2 SYDVKM, per germline. As DNA, the CDR3 is TGTGCCAGCAAGTCGCGGGGGGAGCAGTTCTTC. Amino acids: CASKSRGEQFF.

The chain has TRBV2 and TRBJ2-4, with D possibly being TRBD2 (6 bases). There are 15 residues in the CDR3. The V gene lost 3 bases and the J gene lost 5 bases, with 14 bases spanning the gap. Germline CDR1 is SNHLY and CDR2 is FYNNEI. The CDR3 region has the DNA TGTGCCAGCAGTGACCGGGCCCCGGGGGAAAACATTCAGTACTTC. Protein product: CASSDRAPGENIQYF.

This clonotype was counted once. The gene calls are TRBV30 and TRBJ2-3; no clear D gene. The germline V gene has CDR1 GTSNPN and CDR2 SVGIG (reference sequence). The CDR3 is 13 amino acids. Trimming removed 2 bases from V and 0 bases from J, with 6 bases in between. The CDR3: CAWSPKSTDTQYF. As DNA, the CDR3 is TGTGCCTGGAGTCCTAAGAGCACAGATACGCAGTATTTT.